This T cell receptor (beta chain) stems from a study of Ad26.COV2.S vaccination and SARS-CoV-2 variants. Deletions cut 9 bases from V and 5 bases from J, with 18 bases between. The CDR3 length is 14 residues. Germline values: CDR1 KGHDR, CDR2 SFDVKD. Treatment: some 20 received Ad26.COV2.S at low or high dose, single or two shots; roughly 5 received placebo; per-sample allocation not given. The investigators took samples on day 63 after the first vaccine or placebo injection. The protocol was immunoSEQ multiplex PCR, while the TCRdb copy is restricted to in-frame clones and leaves out a portion. Of around 400,000 clones in the sample, 80% to 95% are singletons; the top ten hold roughly an eighth.

The TCR sequence derives from a person aged 18-60 years who received the Ad26.COV2.S COVID-19 vaccine or a placebo. Sample: peripheral blood, taken in a trial of Ad26.COV2.S vaccine versus placebo. The chain recombines TRBV24-1 with TRBJ2-5; D gene uncertain. CDR3 DNA sequence: TGTGCCACCGGAAAGGGCGGTGTCCGTGAGACCCAGTACTTC. This gives the protein CATGKGGVRETQYF.